This TCR beta chain was captured in a study of shared clonotypes between healthy human individuals. J was trimmed by 5 bases and V by 4 bases; bases with no gene match: 7. Germline-derived CDR1 and CDR2 are MNHNY and SVGAGI (reference sequence). This CDR3 region has 14 residues. The naive CD8 subset, CD45RO-negative cells positively selected for CCR7, excluded terminally differentiated effector memory CD45RA+ cells. Generated by immunoSEQ multiplex PCR, the TCRdb table keeps only in-frame clones and is missing some. The sample lists about 2.2 million clones; roughly 93% were seen once. Sequencing was done on a sample of naive CD8+ T cells from PBMCs. This sequence originates from a man aged 18 to 29 in good health. Some clones in this sample may be carry-over from other donors' samples. This chain joins TRBV6-6 and TRBJ2-7; 8 nucleotides line up with TRBD2. CDR3 bases: TGTGCCAGCAGTTTTAAGGCGGGAGGCCACGAGCAGTACTTC. Translation: CASSFKAGGHEQYF.